This T cell receptor (beta chain) was sequenced for a study of shared clonotypes between healthy human individuals. Terminally differentiated effector memory CD45RA+ cells were excluded by CCR7 positive selection of CD45RO-negative cells. Deep was the level at which the assay was run. The protocol was immunoSEQ multiplex PCR, while the TCRdb copy is restricted to in-frame clones and leaves out a portion. Of about 2.1 million clones in the sample, roughly 91% were seen once. Germline V gives CDR1 LNHNV, CDR2 YYDKDF (reference sequence). Trimming at V came to 4 bases and at J to 5 bases, leaving 9 bases not matched to a gene. CDR3 length equals 16 residues.

V is TRBV15 and J is TRBJ2-1; 9 bases match TRBD2. Material for sequencing was naive CD8+ T cells from PBMCs. This TCR was sampled from a man younger than 35 in good health. Some clones in this sample may be carry-over from other donors' samples. CDR3 in DNA: TGTGCCACCAGCAAAGGGCGGGAGGGCCTCAACAATGAGCAGTTCTTC. It codes for CATSKGREGLNNEQFF. The full variable domain, completed using reference TRBV15 and TRBJ2-1, is DAMVIQNPRYQVTQFGKPVTLSCSQTLNHNVMYWYQQKSSQAPKLLFHYYDKDFNNEADTPDNFQSRRPNTSFCFLDIRSPGLGDTAMYLCATSKGREGLNNEQFFGPGTRLTVL.